The clone carrying this TCR beta chain was seen only a few times. Its cognate antigen is unknown. Each subset's genomic DNA was split evenly across several immunoSEQ plates. This table comes from immunoSEQ multiplex PCR, and its TCRdb copy is limited to in-frame clones, with some not included. The table records about 2.4 million clones, roughly 93% of them present only once. These data come from a study of shared clonotypes between healthy human individuals. Study background: Per donor, three plates held CD4 naive cells, three held CD4 memory, two held CD8 naive and one held CD8 memory. Study-wide findings and caveats: Naive CD4 clonotypes were shared across a few donors at about 5%. Depth was large, yet rarefaction showed that sorted-subset sequencing was incomplete.

Sequenced: naive CD4+ T cells from PBMCs. Subset described: CD45RA+ positively selected. The TCR was taken from a man between 18 and 35 years old in good health. Some clones in this sample may be carry-over from other donors' samples.

DNA for the CDR3: TGTGCCAGCAGTTACTCGACCACAGGTTATGAAGCTTTCTTT. This sequence encodes CASSYSTTGYEAFF. The rearrangement uses TRBV6-5 and TRBJ1-1, with D possibly being TRBD1 (5 bases). Trimming cost V 0 bases and J 7 bases, with 12 bases left between them. The CDR3 runs to 14 residues. CDR1 and CDR2 from the germline V gene are MNHEY and SVGAGI.